This TCR beta chain was captured by sequencing in a study of cytomegalovirus exposure and HLA in healthy donors (TCRdb year 2017). In the study overall: According to a later analysis, one platform produced both the 120 validation repertoires and the 666 repertoires of the first cohort. The study aimed to test whether signatures of past pathogen exposure could be identified by cataloging public T cell receptors. A separate validation cohort of some 130 different subjects was used in addition to the approximately 700-subject first cohort. High-throughput TCR immunosequencing, statistical association of individual TCRs with disease status, and machine learning were combined to predict cytomegalovirus infection status. Beyond this particular receptor, the publication reports: The validation cohort had no HLA typing available for a later analysis, so co-occurrence within that cohort was assessed over all 120 or so repertoires. In both the original and validation cohorts, the classifier was reported to diagnose cytomegalovirus status with high specificity and sensitivity. A total of fewer than 200 TCR beta chains were listed by the study as associated with cytomegalovirus. In vitro tests confirmed that a few of the cytomegalovirus-associated TCR beta chains recognize cytomegalovirus antigens. According to the authors, the approach could potentially be generalized to other disease states and immunological phenotypes. Across donors, most TCR sequences were observed very rarely, whereas some public TCRs were present in many individuals. In a later analysis, TCRs clustered in the first cohort were found to also tend to co-occur in the 120 validation repertoires, with approximately 94% of cluster scores above 0.

A remark on this clone: The antigen this receptor binds is unknown. Nothing much larger sits one base from this clone, and base qualities are not available.

The CDR3 sequence holds 11 residues, the cysteine and phenylalanine included. The retained sequence is limited to the CDR3, 33 bases, with the frame set at the first base. The junction carries 6 bases between V and J, which are trimmed by 2 bases and 6 bases respectively. Based on the germline V gene, the CDR1 and CDR2 sequences are SGHRS and YFSETQ. Libraries came from the immunoSEQ multiplex PCR assay. Per the original workflow: A statistical classification framework was developed to diagnose cytomegalovirus status using the catalog of TCR beta chain sequences. Not all clones reach the TCRdb copy of this immuneACCESS table, which keeps in-frame sequences only. Checked studies attribute under half of the gap to unresolved V genes and leave the rest unexplained. The DNA was the basis for D and trimming; V, J and clone size are from that table. This sample lists under 200,000 clones; roughly nine tenths were detected once. The ten largest account for approximately 2.9% of the sample.

Separate from the approximately 730-subject first cohort, the validation cohort of 95 to 150 subjects was the group to which the donors belonged. The receptor was isolated from a young woman in good health and CMV-seropositive. Specimen: PBMCs. The rearranged segments are TRBV5-1 and TRBJ2-7; TRBD1 could be the D gene, as 6 bases match. For the CDR3, the sequence is CASSFRGEQYF. The DNA sequence is TGCGCCAGCAGCTTCAGGGGCGAGCAGTACTTC.